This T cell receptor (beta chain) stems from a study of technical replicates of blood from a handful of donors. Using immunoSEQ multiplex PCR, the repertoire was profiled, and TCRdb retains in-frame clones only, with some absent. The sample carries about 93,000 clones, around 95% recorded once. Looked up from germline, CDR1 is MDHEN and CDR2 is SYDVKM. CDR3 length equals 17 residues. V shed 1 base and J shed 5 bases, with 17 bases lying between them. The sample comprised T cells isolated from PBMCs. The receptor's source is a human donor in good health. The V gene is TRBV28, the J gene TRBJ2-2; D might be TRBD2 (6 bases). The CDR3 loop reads CASSLLRTGEGTGELFF. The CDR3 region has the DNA TGTGCCAGCAGTTTATTGCGAACGGGAGAGGGTACCGGGGAGCTGTTTTTT. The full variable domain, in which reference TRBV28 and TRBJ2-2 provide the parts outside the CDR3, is DVKVTQSSRYLVKRTGEKVFLECVQDMDHENMFWYRQDPGLGLRLIYFSYDVKMKEKGDIPEGYSVSREKKERFSLILESASTNQTSMYLCASSLLRTGEGTGELFFGEGSRLTVL.